The 20 T cell receptor beta chains reported below all come from one sample, sequenced in a study of blood T cell repertoires in COVID-19. The method was immunoSEQ multiplex PCR; TCRdb's version includes in-frame clones alone and lacks a portion of them. The sample contains hundreds of thousands of clones, over 75% of which appear only once. The sequenced sample was PBMCs or T cells enriched from blood (not recorded which). The origin of the receptors is a woman aged 35 to 49 who had recovered from COVID-19.

This chain connects TRBV7-2 to TRBJ2-7; TRBD1 agrees at 9 bases. The CDR3 covers 15 residues. Losses at the gene ends were 0 bases for V and 2 bases for J; bases not matched to a gene: 2. Per the germline V gene, CDR1 is SGHTA and CDR2 is FQGNSA. DNA for the CDR3: TGTGCCAGCAGCTTAGCCACAGGGGGCGCCTACGAGCAGTACTTC. Residues: CASSLATGGAYEQYF.

The chain joins TRBV6-4 to TRBJ2-2; D may be TRBD2 (5 bases). Germline values: CDR1 MRHNA, CDR2 SNTAGT. V lost 3 bases and J 3 bases, leaving 5 bases between the germline ends. The CDR3 is 13 residues long. The CDR3 loop is CASSERDTGELFF. For the CDR3, the DNA is TGTGCCAGCAGTGAGCGGGACACCGGGGAGCTGTTTTTT.

This chain connects TRBV27 to TRBJ1-2, with 7 bases aligning to TRBD1. The CDR3 has 13 amino acids. V shed 2 bases and J 6 bases; nucleotides not matched to a gene: 3. Germline V CDR1 and CDR2: MNHEY, SMNVEV (reference sequence). Here the CDR3 reads CASSLRRGDGYTF. The CDR3, as DNA: TGTGCCAGCAGTTTACGCAGGGGGGATGGCTACACCTTC.

This clone was picked up a small number of times. The V call is TRBV7-8, the J call TRBJ2-1; 14 nucleotides align to TRBD2. The germline gives CDR1 SGHVS, CDR2 FQNEAQ. The trim removed 3 bases at V and 5 bases at J, leaving 6 bases unmatched. CDR3 size: 17 residues. CDR3 sequence (DNA): TGTGCCAGCAGCTTTCGGACTAGCGGGGGGCCAAACAATGAGCAGTTCTTC. This translates into CASSFRTSGGPNNEQFF. Full variable domain (missing parts from reference TRBV7-8 and TRBJ2-1): GAGVSQSPRYKVAKRGQDVALRCDPISGHVSLFWYQQALGQGPEFLTYFQNEAQLDKSGLPSDRFFAERPEGSVSTLKIQRTQQEDSAVYLCASSFRTSGGPNNEQFFGPGTRLTVL.

The chain employs TRBV9 and TRBJ2-1; TRBD1 matches at 9 bases. J gave up 14 bases and V 4 bases, and 7 bases lay outside the gene matches. Germline V gives CDR1 SGDLS, CDR2 YYNGEE. This CDR3 spans 12 amino acids. CDR3 bases: TGTGCCAGCAGCCTCGAGACAGGGGGGAAGTTCTTC. This encodes CASSLETGGKFF.

The rearrangement joins TRBV7-2 to TRBJ1-5, with TRBD1 as a possible D gene (5 bases). V lost 5 bases, J lost 7 bases, and 15 bases lay in between. Germline CDR1 SGHTA, CDR2 FQGNSA. The CDR3 has 14 amino acids. The CDR3: CASSEHQGSQPQHF. Written as DNA, the CDR3 is TGTGCCAGCAGCGAACATCAGGGTTCCCAGCCCCAGCATTTT.

The chain employs TRBV18 and TRBJ2-1; 7 nucleotides line up with TRBD2. With V trimmed by 6 bases and J by 6 bases, 5 bases remained unmatched. CDR3 size: 13 residues. The germline V gene encodes CDR1 KGHSH and CDR2 LQKENI. The CDR3 sequence: CASSAPSGNEQFF. The CDR3 region has the DNA TGTGCCAGCTCGGCCCCTAGCGGCAATGAGCAGTTCTTC.

This clone was detected only once. The chain carries TRBV20-1 and TRBJ2-4, with 9 positions matching TRBD1. V was pared by 3 bases and J by 7 bases, with 4 bases of the junction left unmatched. This CDR3 is built from 13 residues. Germline assignment: CDR1 DFQATT and CDR2 SNEGSKA (reference sequence). The DNA of the CDR3 is TGCAGTGCTAGTAGGACAGGGGCGAACATTCAGTACTTC. Translated: CSASRTGANIQYF.

The V and J genes are TRBV2 and TRBJ1-5; 7 bases line up with TRBD1. J was trimmed by 4 bases and V by 5 bases; bases with no gene match: 5. Germline V gene sequence: CDR1 SNHLY, CDR2 FYNNEI. This CDR3 spans 14 amino acids. The CDR3 here is CASSRQGMNQPQHF. CDR3 DNA: TGTGCCAGCAGTCGACAGGGAATGAATCAGCCCCAGCATTTT.

This clone was seen only once. The rearrangement joins TRBV18 to TRBJ1-5, with 9 bases that match TRBD1. The CDR3 consists of 14 residues. Germline assignment: CDR1 KGHSH and CDR2 LQKENI. The V segment lost 1 base and the J segment 6 bases; nucleotides outside the gene matches: 1. DNA of the CDR3: TGTGCCAGCTCACCACAGACAGGGGGTCAGCCCCAGCATTTT. This codes for CASSPQTGGQPQHF.

The chain couples TRBV11-3 to TRBJ2-1; unclear D gene. The CDR3 runs 16 residues. Germline V gene data show CDR1 as SGHNT and CDR2 as YENEEA. The ends were cut back, 5 bases at V and 0 bases at J, with 14 bases in the middle. In DNA form, the CDR3 reads TGTGCCAGCAGCCTACTCGGGTTAAGCTCCTACAATGAGCAGTTCTTC. It encodes CASSLLGLSSYNEQFF.

The rearrangement joins TRBV28 to TRBJ2-7; the D is unclear. Germline values: CDR1 MDHEN, CDR2 SYDVKM. Trimming left V 2 bases short and J 2 bases short, with 10 bases between. The CDR3 is made up of 14 amino acids. For the CDR3, the DNA is TGTGCCAGCAGTTTAACCCAGGCCCCCTACGAGCAGTACTTC. Protein product: CASSLTQAPYEQYF.

The chain links TRBV6-5 to TRBJ2-2, with 9 bases that match TRBD1. Losses at the gene ends were 6 bases for V and 4 bases for J; bases not matched to a gene: 3. Looked up from germline, CDR1 is MNHEY and CDR2 is SVGAGI. The CDR3 is 14 residues long. Here the CDR3 reads CASSRQGGTGELFF. In nucleotides, the CDR3 is TGTGCCAGCAGCCGACAGGGGGGCACCGGGGAGCTGTTTTTT.

The chain employs TRBV9 and TRBJ2-1, with TRBD2 matching 8 bases. The CDR3 length is 19 residues. Germline-derived CDR1 and CDR2 are SGDLS and YYNGEE. V lost 4 bases and J lost 4; bases outside the gene matches: 19. The CDR3 reads CASSPQVTSGSMWYNEQFF. The CDR3 nucleotides are TGTGCCAGCAGCCCCCAGGTTACAAGCGGGAGTATGTGGTACAATGAGCAGTTCTTC.

V and J are TRBV11-2 and TRBJ1-2; 7 bases are a match to TRBD1. Germline loops: CDR1 SGHAT, CDR2 FQNNGV. V shed 0 bases and J 10 bases; nucleotides not matched to a gene: 8. CDR3 length equals 14 residues. The CDR3 nucleotides are TGTGCCAGCAGCTTAGACGACAGGGTAATCACCTACACCTTC. It is translated as CASSLDDRVITYTF.

The genes are TRBV3-1 (or the pseudogene TRBV3-2) and TRBJ2-3; a weak D match, TRBD2 (5 bases). Germline CDR1 and CDR2: LGHDT and YNNKEL (reference sequence). This CDR3 has 18 amino acids. V was trimmed by 4 bases and J by 2 bases, leaving 22 bases between them. CDR3 nucleotides: TGTGCCAGCAGCCTCCCAGGAAACGGCCGGGGATACACAGATACGCAGTATTTT. Its translation is CASSLPGNGRGYTDTQYF.

The V gene is TRBV3-1 (or the pseudogene TRBV3-2), the J gene TRBJ1-3; D gene ambiguous. CDR3 size: 19 residues. Germline CDR1 is LGHDT and CDR2 is YNNKEL (reference sequence). Trimming shortened V by 1 base and J by 4 bases, and 23 bases separated the two germline ends. DNA for the CDR3: TGTGCCAGCAGCCAAGGGGTCTTTTGGCGTCCGACGGAGGGAAACACCATATATTTT. Protein product: CASSQGVFWRPTEGNTIYF.

The genes are TRBV6-5 and TRBJ1-3; a weak D match, TRBD1 (6 bases). The CDR3 extends over 14 amino acids. Germline CDR1 and CDR2: MNHEY and SVGAGI. Trimming cost V 11 bases and J 0 bases, with 14 bases left between them. The CDR3 DNA is TGTGCCGCCCAAGACAGGCCCTCTGGAAACACCATATATTTT. Translating it yields CAAQDRPSGNTIYF.

This chain uses TRBV30 with TRBJ2-1, with TRBD2 matching 8 bases. Germline V gene sequence: CDR1 GTSNPN, CDR2 SVGIG (reference sequence). CDR3 length: 13 amino acids. With V trimmed by 3 bases and J by 5 bases, 3 bases remained unmatched. This CDR3 is CAWSGGGDNEQFF. The CDR3 nucleotides read TGTGCCTGGAGCGGGGGGGGAGACAATGAGCAGTTCTTC.

V and J are TRBV18 and TRBJ1-4; no definite D call. Trimming took 4 bases from V and 3 from J, leaving 3 bases between them. The CDR3 length is 12 residues. The germline gives CDR1 KGHSH, CDR2 LQKENI. CDR3: CASSLSNEKLFF. The CDR3 coding sequence is TGTGCCAGCTCACTCTCTAATGAAAAACTGTTTTTT.